This T cell receptor (beta chain) derives from a study of tumor-infiltrating lymphocytes in primary liver carcinoma. Extraction also yielded germline DNA, while blood RNA was obtained from unsorted whole blood. With 500 ng total RNA as template and a constant-region primer, TCR beta cDNA was made. What produced the TCR beta libraries was three nested multiplex PCR rounds using slightly modified ARM-PCR. TCRdb used MiXCR to reprocess the multiplex PCR reads, holding one entry per CDR3 protein. The sample holds hundreds of thousands of distinct CDR3 sequences, about 62% seen once. Specimen: peripheral blood. This receptor was obtained from a man aged 35 to 55 with primary liver carcinoma and hepatitis B virus infection.

The CDR3 bases are TGCGCCAGCAGCCAAGATGCCAGCGGGGTAAATATGCAGTATTTT. Its translation: CASSQDASGVNMQYF. This chain connects TRBV4-3 to TRBJ2-3, with 7 bases aligning to TRBD2. Germline V gene lookup returns CDR1 LGHNA and CDR2 YSLEER. The CDR3 runs 15 residues. Trimming at V came to 0 bases and at J to 11 bases, leaving 11 bases not matched to a gene.